Listed below are T cell receptor beta chains from one sample, sequenced in a study of blood T cell repertoires in COVID-19. Method: immunoSEQ multiplex PCR; TCRdb's copy keeps in-frame clones and lacks some. The sample includes 300,000 to 450,000 clones, approximately 87% of them seen just once. Sequencing was carried out using peripheral blood. The source is a woman in her sixties with COVID-19, enrolled during active disease. The CDR3 runs from the conserved cysteine through the conserved F or W. D genes are given only for firm matches.

>TRBV4-1|TRBD2|TRBJ2-7
CASAFSRTSGGLSEQYF
TGCGCCAGCGCCTTTTCTCGGACTAGCGGGGGGTTGAGTGAGCAGTACTTC
>TRBV11-2|.|TRBJ1-1
CASSPRGVRTEAFF
TGTGCCAGCAGCCCAAGGGGTGTTCGAACTGAAGCTTTCTTT
>TRBV5-1|.|TRBJ2-5
CASSLEIRETQYF
TGCGCCAGCAGCTTGGAGATCAGGGAGACCCAGTACTTC
>TRBV30|.|TRBJ1-6
CAWGYMGGNSPLHF
TGTGCCTGGGGGTATATGGGGGGAAATTCACCCCTCCACTTT
>TRBV5-1|TRBD1|TRBJ1-2
CASSLFPGQGPGYNYGYTF
TGCGCCAGCAGCCTCTTTCCGGGACAGGGCCCCGGCTATAACTATGGCTACACCTTC
>TRBV4-1|.|TRBJ2-5
CASAGGFQETQYF
TGCGCCAGCGCAGGGGGGTTCCAAGAGACCCAGTACTTC
>TRBV6-5|.|TRBJ2-7
CAAKRRAESSYEQYF
TGTGCCGCGAAGAGGAGGGCCGAGAGCTCCTACGAGCAGTACTTC
>TRBV9|TRBD1|TRBJ1-2
CASSATGTANYGYTF
TGTGCCAGCAGCGCAACAGGGACAGCTAACTATGGCTACACCTTC
>TRBV7-8|.|TRBJ1-1
CASSYRQGLSTEAFF
TGTGCCAGCAGCTATAGGCAGGGGTTAAGCACTGAAGCTTTCTTT
>TRBV5-1|TRBD1|TRBJ1-1
CASSRGTGVVSTEAFF
TGCGCCAGCAGCAGGGGGACAGGGGTGGTGAGCACTGAAGCTTTCTTT